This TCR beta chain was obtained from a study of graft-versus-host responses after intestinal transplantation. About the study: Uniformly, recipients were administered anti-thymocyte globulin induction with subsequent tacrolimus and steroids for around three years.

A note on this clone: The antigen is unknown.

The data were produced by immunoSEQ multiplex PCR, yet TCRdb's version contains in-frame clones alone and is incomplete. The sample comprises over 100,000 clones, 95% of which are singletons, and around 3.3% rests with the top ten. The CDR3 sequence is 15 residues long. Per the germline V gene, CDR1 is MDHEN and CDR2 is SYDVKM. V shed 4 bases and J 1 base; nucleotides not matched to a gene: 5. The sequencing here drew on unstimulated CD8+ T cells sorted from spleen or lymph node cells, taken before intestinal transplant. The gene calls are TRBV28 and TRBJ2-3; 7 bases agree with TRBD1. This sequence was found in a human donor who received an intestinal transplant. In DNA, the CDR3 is TGTGCCAGCAGTTCAACAGGGGTGCGCACAGATACGCAGTATTTT. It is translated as CASSSTGVRTDTQYF.